This is a list of T cell receptor beta chains from one sample in a study of breast tumors, draining lymph nodes, adjacent tissues. TCRdb used MiXCR to reprocess the multiplex PCR reads, holding one entry per CDR3 protein. This table has some 85,000 distinct CDR3 sequences, roughly 30% appearing once. Sequencing was performed on axillary lymph node tissue. These receptors were collected from a female donor with breast cancer. Some clones in this sample may be carry-over from other donors' samples. CDR3s include the opening cysteine and the closing phenylalanine or tryptophan.

TRBV6-1	TRBJ2-6	15	CASSLQGSGANVLTF
TRBV30	TRBJ2-5	12	CAWSAGVGTQYF
TRBV5-6	TRBJ1-4	15	CASSKTTVVHEKLFF
TRBV30	TRBJ2-7	13	CAWSRDRGYEQYF
TRBV24-1	TRBJ2-3	17	CATSDLPRMDGTDTQYF
TRBV12-3/TRBV12-4	TRBJ2-7	14	CASSHEERSYEQYF
TRBV12-3/TRBV12-4	TRBJ1-4	14	CASSLSVRTEKLFF
TRBV6-6	TRBJ2-7	13	CASSSGAGGEQYF
TRBV29-1	TRBJ2-1	13	CSVDVASYNEQFF
TRBV6-2/TRBV6-3	TRBJ1-1	15	CASSWGQFGRPEAFF
TRBV7-2	TRBJ1-2	17	CASSLGGGGRLAYGYTF
TRBV7-2	TRBJ1-2	13	CASSQGAWYGYTF
TRBV19	TRBJ2-2	15	CASSPLGQITGELFF
TRBV10-1	TRBJ2-7	20	CASSETNRPGLAGGPYEQYF
TRBV13	TRBJ2-2	14	CASSLPVNTGELFF
TRBV4-3	TRBJ1-3	14	CASSPRVLGNTIYF
TRBV2	TRBJ2-3	14	CARRTGDGTDTQYF
TRBV6-5	TRBJ1-1	14	CASRPSWGNTEAFF
TRBV6-1	TRBJ2-3	13	CASSEDSTDTQYF
TRBV11-3	TRBJ2-1	16	CASSFSGTSTYNEQFF
TRBV27	TRBJ2-3	14	CASSLRLPTYTQYF
TRBV7-2	TRBJ2-3	14	CASSLPSSRDTQYF
TRBV7-9	TRBJ1-2	15	CASSRRDSSLGGYPF
TRBV5-8	TRBJ1-2	14	CASSRLDRVYGYTF
TRBV6-2/TRBV6-3	TRBJ1-1	14	CASSKTRTNTEAFF
TRBV9	TRBJ2-5	15	CASSEGTSRQETQYF
TRBV20-1	TRBJ2-4	11	CSARTISIQSF
TRBV7-9	TRBJ2-2	12	CASRGGPGELFF
TRBV5-8	TRBJ2-1	17	CASSLAVLLFTYNEQFF
TRBV3-1	TRBJ2-7	12	CASSPSRYEQYF
TRBV5-1	TRBJ2-1	13	CASSLGAWNEQFF
TRBV6-6	TRBJ1-5	15	CASSHRGQVNQPQHF
TRBV7-9	TRBJ2-7	15	CASSLGPGTSYEQYF
TRBV12-3/TRBV12-4	TRBJ1-1	15	CASSFSAGGFSEAFF
TRBV12-3/TRBV12-4	TRBJ2-3	21	CASSSRQVGLAGTPPTDTQYF